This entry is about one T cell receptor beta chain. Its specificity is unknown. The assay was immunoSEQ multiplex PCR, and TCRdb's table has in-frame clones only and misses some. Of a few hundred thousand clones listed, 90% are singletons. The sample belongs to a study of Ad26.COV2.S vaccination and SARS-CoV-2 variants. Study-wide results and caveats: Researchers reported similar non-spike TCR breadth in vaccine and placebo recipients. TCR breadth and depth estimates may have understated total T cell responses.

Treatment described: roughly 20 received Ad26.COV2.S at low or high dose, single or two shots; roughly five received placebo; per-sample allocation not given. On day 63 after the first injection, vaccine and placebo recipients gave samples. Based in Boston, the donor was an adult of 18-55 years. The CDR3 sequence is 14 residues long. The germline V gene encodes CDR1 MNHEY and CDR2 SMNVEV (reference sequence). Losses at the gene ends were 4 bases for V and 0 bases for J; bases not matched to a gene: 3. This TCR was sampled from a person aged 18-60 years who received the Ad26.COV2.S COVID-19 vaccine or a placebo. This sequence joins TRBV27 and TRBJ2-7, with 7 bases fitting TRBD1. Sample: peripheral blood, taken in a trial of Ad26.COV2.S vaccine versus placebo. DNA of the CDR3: TGTGCCAGCAGTTACAGGGGCCTCTCCTACGAGCAGTACTTC. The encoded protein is CASSYRGLSYEQYF.